This T cell receptor beta chain was sequenced during a study of T cell repertoires in cytomegalovirus infection. Study-wide results and caveats: The study found HLA-C-restricted CMV-specific TCR beta clonotypes dominating the ex vivo response. Totalled public TCR beta family frequency picked out people who carried CMV plus the relevant HLA.

Germline loops: CDR1 MNHEY, CDR2 SVGEGT. The J segment lost 14 bases and the V segment lost 2 bases, leaving 9 bases of the junction unmatched. The CDR3 is 15 residues long. This clonotype was counted many times. Its antigen is still unknown. TCRdb reprocessed the reads via MiXCR and lists one record per CDR3 protein. Here the sample spans fewer than 30,000 distinct CDR3 sequences, about 19% being singletons. The origin of this receptor is a human donor in good health (CMV status not recorded). Some clones in this sample may be carry-over from other donors' samples. The material was CD8+ T cells from cultured PBMCs, obtained from culture after CMV antigen stimulation. The gene calls are TRBV6-2 or TRBV6-3 and TRBJ2-1; 13 bases align to TRBD2. The CDR3 region has the DNA TGTGCCAGCAGTTACACAGGACTAGCGGGAGATGTGGAGTTCTTC. Translated: CASSYTGLAGDVEFF.